These 32 T cell receptor beta chains were all obtained from the same sample, sequenced in a study of cytomegalovirus exposure and HLA in healthy donors. With 60 Vbeta and 13 Jbeta primers, the PCR was carried out. Clones were read by immunoSEQ multiplex PCR, and TCRdb kept only the in-frame ones, dropping some. The specimen's table records tens of thousands of clones. Sequencing input: PBMCs. The source of these receptors is a woman in her thirties or forties in good health and CMV-seropositive.

The V call is TRBV18, the J call TRBJ2-7, with 8 bases identical to TRBD2. From germline, CDR1 is KGHSH and CDR2 LQKENI. Losses at the gene ends were 1 base for V and 0 bases for J; bases not matched to a gene: 8. The CDR3 runs to 17 residues. This CDR3 is CASSPLSAGASSYEQYF. As DNA, the CDR3 is TGTGCCAGCTCACCACTCTCAGCGGGAGCGAGCTCCTACGAGCAGTACTTC. Variable domain in full (rest from reference TRBV18 and TRBJ2-7): NAGVMQNPRHLVRRRGQEARLRCSPMKGHSHVYWYRQLPEEGLKFMVYLQKENIIDESGMPKERFSAEFPKEGPSILRIQQVVRGDSAAYFCASSPLSAGASSYEQYFGPGTRLTVT.

V and J are TRBV19 and TRBJ1-3, with a weak D call TRBD1 (6 bases). The germline CDR1 and CDR2 sequences are LNHDA and SQIVND (reference sequence). The CDR3 spans 16 residues. The V end lost 4 bases, the J end lost 0 bases, and 13 bases lay between the germline ends. The CDR3 loop is CASSSGGGVSGNTIYF. The CDR3 DNA sequence: TGTGCCAGTAGTAGCGGAGGGGGGGTCTCTGGAAACACCATATATTTT.

The chain recombines TRBV10-3 with TRBJ2-5; 8 bases line up with TRBD2. Per germline, CDR1 ENHRY and CDR2 SYGVKD. The trim removed 10 bases at V and 2 bases at J, leaving 15 bases unmatched. The CDR3 covers 16 residues. The CDR3 sequence: CARERQRGIGQETQYF. CDR3 DNA sequence: TGTGCCAGGGAACGACAGCGGGGGATAGGGCAAGAGACCCAGTACTTC.

The chain uses TRBV28 and TRBJ2-1; 12 nucleotides agree with TRBD2. The CDR3 is made up of 15 amino acids. Germline assignment: CDR1 MDHEN and CDR2 SYDVKM. V was pared by 6 bases and J by 5 bases, with 5 bases of the junction left unmatched. The CDR3 here is CASRSSGGANNEQFF. For the CDR3, the DNA is TGTGCCAGCAGATCTAGCGGGGGGGCGAACAATGAGCAGTTCTTC.

The J gene is TRBJ2-3, the V gene TRBV7-9; 10 bases are a match to TRBD2. CDR3 size: 14 residues. J gave up 6 bases and V 5 bases, and 5 bases lay outside the gene matches. In germline, CDR1 is SEHNR, CDR2 FQNEAQ (reference sequence). CDR3 bases: TGTGCCAGCAGCCCTGGGACTAGCGCGGATACGCAGTATTTT. Translating it yields CASSPGTSADTQYF.

This chain joins TRBV9 and TRBJ2-3; D unclear. The CDR3 runs to 16 residues. V lost 0 bases and J 2 bases, leaving 13 bases between the germline ends. Germline loops: CDR1 SGDLS, CDR2 YYNGEE. CDR3 bases: TGTGCCAGCAGCGTAGACTGGGCAGCACTCACAGATACGCAGTATTTT. This codes for CASSVDWAALTDTQYF.

The rearrangement links TRBV5-4 to TRBJ1-2, with TRBD1 matching 9 bases. With V trimmed by 2 bases and J by 6 bases, 8 bases remained unmatched. CDR1 and CDR2 from the germline V gene are SGHNT and YYREEE (reference sequence). This CDR3 has 15 amino acids. The CDR3 is CASSFGDREFDGYTF. CDR3 coding DNA: TGTGCCAGCAGCTTCGGGGACAGGGAATTCGATGGCTACACCTTC.

This chain links TRBV6-5 with TRBJ2-1; tentative D call: TRBD2 (7 bases). Trimming pared 5 bases from V and 10 bases from J, leaving 18 bases between. The germline V gene has CDR1 MNHEY and CDR2 SVGAGI. The CDR3 runs to 14 residues. The CDR3 DNA reads TGTGCCAGCAGTCAGAGCGGGACACCTGGGGAGCAGTTCTTC. As protein: CASSQSGTPGEQFF.

CDR3 DNA sequence: TGTGCCAGCAGCTTCGGGACATACTACGAGCAGTACTTC. Translated: CASSFGTYYEQYF. This rearrangement joins TRBV11-2 to TRBJ2-7; tentative D call: TRBD1 (6 bases). Trimming took off 3 bases at V and 3 bases at J, with 9 bases between the two ends. The V gene's germline CDR1 is SGHAT and CDR2 FQNNGV. The CDR3 loop spans 13 amino acids.

The genes are TRBV19 and TRBJ1-4; 9 bases are shared with TRBD1. CDR3 length: 15 residues. V was clipped by 4 bases and J by 0 bases; unmatched bases: 0. The V gene's germline CDR1 is LNHDA and CDR2 SQIVND (reference sequence). CDR3 sequence reads: CASSRDRATNEKLFF. Here the CDR3 DNA reads TGTGCCAGTAGTAGGGACAGGGCAACTAATGAAAAACTGTTTTTT.

This chain connects TRBV4-2 to TRBJ1-3; D unresolved. This CDR3 region has 14 residues. Trimming shortened V by 0 bases and J by 9 bases, and 12 bases separated the two germline ends. Germline CDR1 is LGHNA and CDR2 is YNFKEQ. CDR3 DNA sequence: TGTGCCAGCAGCCAAGAACTGGGCCAGACCACCATATATTTT. It is translated as CASSQELGQTTIYF.

V is TRBV2 and J is TRBJ2-7; 8 bases align to TRBD2. The CDR3 has 14 residues. J gave up 5 bases and V 7 bases, and 10 bases lay outside the gene matches. Germline lookup yields CDR1 SNHLY and CDR2 FYNNEI. CDR3 sequence reads: CASTGRAVSHEQYF. The CDR3 coding sequence is TGTGCCAGCACCGGGAGGGCGGTTTCCCACGAGCAGTACTTC.

The chain links TRBV30 to TRBJ2-1; 8 nucleotides agree with TRBD2. The CDR3 runs to 14 residues. The J segment lost 8 bases and the V segment lost 0 bases, leaving 6 bases of the junction unmatched. Germline CDR1 is GTSNPN and CDR2 is SVGIG (reference sequence). Here the CDR3 reads CAWSVRLAGDEQFF. In DNA form, the CDR3 reads TGTGCCTGGAGTGTACGGCTAGCGGGCGATGAGCAGTTCTTC.

V and J are TRBV5-1 and TRBJ1-2; 9 bases agree with TRBD1. CDR3 length equals 12 residues. The trim removed 4 bases at V and 7 bases at J, leaving 2 bases unmatched. CDR1 SGHRS and CDR2 YFSETQ come from the germline V gene. For the CDR3, the DNA is TGCGCCAGCAGCAAGGACAGGGGTGGCTACACCTTC. This codes for CASSKDRGGYTF.

J is TRBJ2-7 and V is TRBV18; D gene unclear. The CDR3 runs 12 residues. Trimming took off 6 bases at V and 1 base at J, with 7 bases between the two ends. The germline V gene has CDR1 KGHSH and CDR2 LQKENI. The chain's CDR3 is CASSPTSYEQYF. In nucleotides, the CDR3 is TGTGCCAGCTCGCCGACTTCCTACGAGCAGTACTTC.

The chain joins TRBV12-2 to TRBJ2-7; the D call in the table, TRBD2, was not verified against the DNA. TRBV12-2 is noted as a pseudogene. This CDR3 region has 18 residues. CDR3 sequence reads: CASRLKGLAGGISYEQYF. The CDR3 nucleotides read TGTGCAAGTCGCTTAAAGGGACTAGCGGGAGGAATCTCCTACGAGCAGTACTTC.

The rearrangement uses TRBV25-1 and TRBJ2-7, with no clear D. The V and J ends lost 3 bases and 6 bases respectively, with 9 bases between them. The CDR3 totals 12 residues. Germline V CDR1 and CDR2: MGHDK, SYGVNS. The DNA for the CDR3 is TGTGCCAGCAGTGACGTGGCCTGCGAGCAGTACTTC. It yields the protein CASSDVACEQYF.

The chain recombines TRBV19 with TRBJ2-1, with a tentative D call TRBD2 (6 bases). The CDR3 has 13 residues. CDR1 is LNHDA and CDR2 is SQIVND in the germline V gene (reference sequence). V lost 3 bases, J lost 4 bases, and 7 bases lay in between. The CDR3 loop reads CASSIGTYNEQFF. The CDR3 DNA sequence: TGTGCCAGTAGTATCGGGACTTACAATGAGCAGTTCTTC.

The chain joins TRBV7-2 to TRBJ2-1; TRBD2 matches at 12 bases. From germline, CDR1 is SGHTA and CDR2 FQGNSA. With V trimmed by 1 base and J by 7 bases, 8 bases remained unmatched. The CDR3 has 17 amino acids. CDR3 coding DNA: TGTGCCAGCAGCTTAGTATCCCTAGCGGGGGGGGTAAATGAGCAGTTCTTC. Its protein product is CASSLVSLAGGVNEQFF.

This chain links TRBV13 with TRBJ1-3; no clear D. CDR1 is PRHDT and CDR2 is FYEKMQ in the germline V gene (reference sequence). Deletions cut 8 bases from V and 2 bases from J, with 16 bases between. The CDR3 sequence is 15 residues long. In DNA, the CDR3 is TGTGCCAGCCGCCCGAGGGTGAATACTGGAAACACCATATATTTT. Its protein product is CASRPRVNTGNTIYF.

The chain combines TRBV14 with TRBJ2-7, with 8 positions matching TRBD2. Germline-derived CDR1 and CDR2 are SGHDN and FVKESK. CDR3 length: 15 residues. The V gene end was trimmed by 0 bases and the J gene end by 3 bases; junction bases not matched to a gene: 4. The CDR3 is CASSQEAGVRYEQYF. The CDR3 DNA is TGTGCCAGCAGCCAAGAAGCGGGAGTTCGCTACGAGCAGTACTTC.

The rearrangement links TRBV20-1 to TRBJ1-2; possibly TRBD1 for D (6 bases). Germline V lookup: CDR1 DFQATT, CDR2 SNEGSKA (reference sequence). The CDR3 is 9 amino acids. Deletions cut 7 bases from V and 8 bases from J, with 8 bases between. Written as DNA, the CDR3 is TGCAGTGGGGGGCGGGGCTACACCTTC. This gives the protein CSGGRGYTF.

V usage is TRBV28 and J usage is TRBJ1-5, with 7 positions matching TRBD1. The length of the CDR3 is 16 residues. With 2 bases clipped from V and 3 bases from J, the junction kept 7 bases outside the gene matches. Germline loops: CDR1 MDHEN, CDR2 SYDVKM. CDR3 sequence reads: CASSLPDDRVNQPQHF. DNA of the CDR3: TGTGCCAGCAGTTTACCTGACGACAGGGTCAATCAGCCCCAGCATTTT.

The chain is built from TRBV7-8 and TRBJ1-6; D remains unclear. Germline loops: CDR1 SGHVS, CDR2 FQNEAQ. The germline V and J ends were trimmed by 4 bases and 9 bases, with 13 bases remaining between them. This CDR3 is built from 14 residues. In DNA form, the CDR3 reads TGTGCCAGCAGCTCAAGGGAGTTAAGTTCACCCCTCCACTTT. This translates into CASSSRELSSPLHF.

The V and J genes are TRBV7-8 and TRBJ1-2, with D perhaps matching TRBD1 (6 bases). Trimming shortened V by 4 bases and J by 1 base, and 13 bases separated the two germline ends. CDR1 is SGHVS, CDR2 FQNEAQ, per germline. This CDR3 spans 15 amino acids. Here the CDR3 DNA reads TGTGCCAGCAGCTCCCGGCGGACAGATAACTATGGCTACACCTTC. This encodes CASSSRRTDNYGYTF.

This chain links TRBV7-3 with TRBJ2-5; 14 nucleotides match TRBD2. This CDR3 is built from 16 residues. J gave up 2 bases and V 4 bases, and 3 bases lay outside the gene matches. The germline CDR1 and CDR2 sequences are SGHTA and FQGTGA. The CDR3 sequence: CASSSGLAGVQETQYF. The DNA for the CDR3 is TGTGCCAGCAGCTCGGGACTAGCGGGGGTACAAGAGACCCAGTACTTC.

V usage is TRBV19 and J usage is TRBJ2-7; D ambiguous. The V and J ends lost 1 base and 6 bases respectively, with 10 bases between them. This CDR3 has 13 amino acids. CDR1 LNHDA and CDR2 SQIVND come from the germline V gene (reference sequence). The CDR3 region has the DNA TGTGCCAGTAGTATAGCCCTAACGGGCGAGCAGTACTTC. Translation gives CASSIALTGEQYF.

The gene calls are TRBV5-1 and TRBJ2-5, with D possibly matching TRBD2 (6 bases). Germline-derived CDR1 and CDR2 are SGHRS and YFSETQ. Trimming took off 7 bases at V and 0 bases at J, with 19 bases between the two ends. The CDR3 length is 16 residues. The CDR3 DNA follows: TGCGCCAGCCCCACGGAGGGGCCGCCTAACCAAGAGACCCAGTACTTC. Protein: CASPTEGPPNQETQYF.

The V call is TRBV11-3, the J call TRBJ2-3, with TRBD1 matching over 11 bases. V gave up 1 base and J gave up 3 bases; unmatched junction bases: 6. The germline V gene has CDR1 SGHNT and CDR2 YENEEA. CDR3 length equals 17 residues. The CDR3 DNA reads TGTGCCAGCAGCTTAGGGACAGGGGGCCGTGATACAGATACGCAGTATTTT. Amino acid sequence: CASSLGTGGRDTDTQYF.

The V gene is TRBV30, the J gene TRBJ2-3; tentatively, D is TRBD1 (5 bases). The V gene lost 3 bases and the J gene lost 6 bases, with 10 bases spanning the gap. This CDR3 spans 12 amino acids. CDR1 and CDR2 from the germline V gene are GTSNPN and SVGIG (reference sequence). The CDR3 region is CAWSRVSDTQYF. The CDR3 DNA follows: TGTGCCTGGAGCAGGGTATCGGATACGCAGTATTTT.

V and J are TRBV12-5 and TRBJ2-5, with 8 bases lining up with TRBD1. The germline CDR1 and CDR2 sequences are LGHNT and FRNRAP. CDR3 length: 15 amino acids. V lost 6 bases and J lost 2; bases outside the gene matches: 8. Here the CDR3 reads CASGLDRGGQETQYF. Written as DNA, the CDR3 is TGTGCTAGTGGATTAGACAGGGGAGGACAAGAGACCCAGTACTTC.

This chain uses TRBV27 with TRBJ2-5, with TRBD2 as a possible D gene (6 bases). Trimming left V 5 bases short and J 2 bases short, with 15 bases between. CDR3 size: 15 residues. Per the germline V gene, CDR1 is MNHEY and CDR2 is SMNVEV (reference sequence). CDR3 bases: TGTGCCAGCAGTCTTGTTGCCGGAGGGCAAGAGACCCAGTACTTC. This encodes CASSLVAGGQETQYF.